These T cell receptor beta chains were read from a single sample in a study of blood T cells in healthy people across ages. TCRdb reanalysed the 5' RACE reads using MiXCR and keeps one entry per CDR3 protein. The sample holds some 760,000 distinct CDR3 sequences, roughly 25% seen once. A further study also used this sample, focusing on T cells of mothers and their children.

The sequenced material came from blood. The receptors shown here come from a boy between 10 and 17 years old in good health. CDR3s include the opening cysteine and the closing phenylalanine or tryptophan. The D gene is left open where the match is weak. Rows give clone size only sometimes, using once, few, many, or a class for an expanded clone.

clone size	J gene	D gene	V gene	CDR3 DNA	CDR3 protein
few	TRBJ2-1	.	TRBV20-1	TGCAGTGCACATGTAGAGGGTAGCCGGGCGACTTACTTC	CSAHVEGSRATYF
.	TRBJ1-2	.	TRBV29-1	TGCAGCGTTGAGGAAGAACTCAACTATGGCTACACCTTC	CSVEEELNYGYTF
once	TRBJ2-7	.	TRBV20-1	TGCAGTGCTGGGGACCCCGCCTACGAGCAGTACTTC	CSAGDPAYEQYF
few	TRBJ2-7	TRBD1	TRBV12-3/TRBV12-4	TGTGCCAGCAGTTTAGCGTACAGGGGGGCGGACGAGCAGTACTTC	CASSLAYRGADEQYF
.	TRBJ2-1	TRBD2	TRBV6-1	TGTGCCAGCAGCGACATCATAGCGGGGGCCTACAATGAGCAGTTCTTC	CASSDIIAGAYNEQFF
few	TRBJ2-1	.	TRBV28	TGTGCCAGCAAAGGGGGGGGAGATTACAATGAGCAGTTCTTC	CASKGGGDYNEQFF
.	TRBJ2-1	TRBD2	TRBV27	TGTGCCAGCGTACTAGCGGGAGGGCCGGGGTGGCAGTTCTTC	CASVLAGGPGWQFF
few	TRBJ2-2	.	TRBV12-3/TRBV12-4	TGTGCCAGCACCGTCGGGGAGCTGTTTTTT	CASTVGELFF
few	TRBJ1-1	.	TRBV6-5	TGTGCCAGCAGGCCCGGACAGACGAACACTGAAGCTTTCTTT	CASRPGQTNTEAFF
few	TRBJ2-1	.	TRBV4-1	TGCGCCAGCAGCCAAGATCTATCGAAGCAGTTCTTC	CASSQDLSKQFF
few	TRBJ2-7	TRBD2	TRBV28	TGTGCCAGCAGTGGGCGTATAGCGGGAGTTTACGAGCAGTACTTC	CASSGRIAGVYEQYF
many	TRBJ2-2	.	TRBV28	TGTGCCAGCAGTTCAGGAGGTAACACCGGGGAGCTGTTTTTT	CASSSGGNTGELFF
.	TRBJ2-1	.	TRBV7-2	TGTGCCAGCAGCTTAACCGGGGGCAAAAACTACAATGAGCAGTTCTTC	CASSLTGGKNYNEQFF
once	TRBJ2-7	.	TRBV7-9	TGTGCCAGCAGCCATCATACACTGACAGCAAGTTTGGCCTCCGAGCAGTACTTC	CASSHHTLTASLASEQYF
.	TRBJ2-1	.	TRBV5-8	TGTGCCAGCAGGGGAGGGGGTCTCTACAATGAGCAGTTCTTC	CASRGGGLYNEQFF
.	TRBJ1-2	.	TRBV14	TGTGCCAGCAGCCAAGAGGGGTACAGAACCCGTAACTATGGCTACACCTTC	CASSQEGYRTRNYGYTF
few	TRBJ2-3	TRBD2	TRBV25-1	TGTGCCAGCTCTAGCGGGATTACTACAGATACGCAGTATTTT	CASSSGITTDTQYF
once	TRBJ2-1	.	TRBV10-3	TGTGCCATCAGTGAGTCGAGGCCGCAGGGGACCTACAATGAGCAGTTCTTC	CAISESRPQGTYNEQFF
few	TRBJ1-2	TRBD1	TRBV20-1	TGCAGTGCTAGTGGGACAGGGGGCAGCGGCTACACCTTC	CSASGTGGSGYTF
.	TRBJ2-1	TRBD1	TRBV12-3/TRBV12-4	TGTGCCAGCAGTTCAGGACAGGGGTCCTTATTGGATGAGCAGTTCTTC	CASSSGQGSLLDEQFF
.	TRBJ2-7	TRBD1	TRBV15	TGTGCCACCAGCAGAGAACAGGGGTCCTACGAGCAGTACTTC	CATSREQGSYEQYF
.	TRBJ2-3	TRBD1	TRBV9	TGTGCCAGCAGCGTCGGAACAGGGGGATTCACAGATACGCAGTATTTT	CASSVGTGGFTDTQYF
few	TRBJ2-3	.	TRBV4-1	TGCGCCAGCAGCCAAGATCTCGGGGTCGCAGATACGCAGTATTTT	CASSQDLGVADTQYF
.	TRBJ2-3	.	TRBV12-3/TRBV12-4	TGTGCCAGCAGTTTGCCCACACAAAATACGCAGTATTTT	CASSLPTQNTQYF
.	TRBJ2-5	TRBD2	TRBV20-1	TGCAGTGCTAGTGTTCTAGCGGGAGATTGGGAGGGCCAAGAGACCCAGTACTTC	CSASVLAGDWEGQETQYF
.	TRBJ2-1	.	TRBV20-1	TGCAGTGCTCAAAATGGATTCTACAATGAGCAGTTCTTC	CSAQNGFYNEQFF
.	TRBJ2-7	TRBD2	TRBV12-3/TRBV12-4	TGTGCCAGCAGTCCCTATAGCGGGAGAAAGGACTACGAGCAGTACTTC	CASSPYSGRKDYEQYF
.	TRBJ1-5	TRBD1	TRBV5-1	TGCGCCAGCAGAAGAACAGGGGGCGCGGATCAGCCCCAGCATTTT	CASRRTGGADQPQHF
once	TRBJ2-7	.	TRBV5-1	TGCGCCAGCAGCCGCGGACTGGCCGACGAGCAGTACTTC	CASSRGLADEQYF
few	TRBJ2-1	.	TRBV6-1	TGTGCCAGCAGCCAACCGCCAACCTACAATGAGCAGTTCTTC	CASSQPPTYNEQFF
few	TRBJ2-7	TRBD1	TRBV7-2	TGTGCCAGCAGCCCTAAGGACTCAGGGGGCCACGAGCAGTACTTC	CASSPKDSGGHEQYF
.	TRBJ2-1	.	TRBV7-8	TGTGCCAGTTTGGCGGGCCTCTACAATGAGCAGTTCTTC	CASLAGLYNEQFF
.	TRBJ2-1	TRBD1	TRBV7-9	TGTGCCAGCAGCCCTACAGGGGTATCCTACAATGAGCAGTTCTTC	CASSPTGVSYNEQFF
.	TRBJ1-2	.	TRBV4-1	TGCGCCAGCAGCCAAGATAGGGGAAAGAACTATGGCTACACCTTC	CASSQDRGKNYGYTF
.	TRBJ1-2	.	TRBV4-1	TGCGCCAGCAGCCTGGAGAGCCAGTCTAACTATGGCTACACCTTC	CASSLESQSNYGYTF
.	TRBJ2-7	.	TRBV20-1	TGCAGTGCTAGAGATCTTATTGGTGGAGGTAACTACGAGCAGTACTTC	CSARDLIGGGNYEQYF
few	TRBJ1-6	.	TRBV27	TGTGCCAGCAGTTTTCTCCCCCTACAACGGACGGAGGGCTCACCCCTCCACTTT	CASSFLPLQRTEGSPLHF
few	TRBJ2-5	TRBD1	TRBV5-6	TGTGCCAGCGCGAACTCACCGGGACAGGGTGCGGAGACCCAGTACTTC	CASANSPGQGAETQYF
few	TRBJ2-3	TRBD2	TRBV7-2	TGTGCCAGCAAACGGGGGGGCACAGATACGCAGTATTTT	CASKRGGTDTQYF
few	TRBJ1-2	TRBD1	TRBV11-2	TGTGCCAGCAGCTTTACGGGACAGGGTTCTGGCTACACCTTC	CASSFTGQGSGYTF
few	TRBJ2-5	.	TRBV18	TGTGCCAGCTCACCACCGAGACAACTGCACCAGACCCAGTACTTC	CASSPPRQLHQTQYF
few	TRBJ1-1	.	TRBV6-2/TRBV6-3	TGTGCCAGCAACTTAGGGTGGTTCGGCACTGAAGCTTTCTTT	CASNLGWFGTEAFF
.	TRBJ2-3	TRBD1	TRBV6-5	TGTGCCGGCAGTTATATTACAGGGGCTACGCAGTATTTT	CAGSYITGATQYF
few	TRBJ2-1	TRBD2	TRBV27	TGTGCCAGCAGTGCGGGAGTAAGAGGCAATGAGCAGTTCTTC	CASSAGVRGNEQFF
.	TRBJ2-1	.	TRBV14	TGTGCCAGCAGCCAGTATGACAATGAGCAGTTCTTC	CASSQYDNEQFF